This T cell receptor (beta chain) was retrieved from a study of cytomegalovirus exposure and HLA in healthy donors. Study-level results: Analyzed later, association rates of TCRs varied across HLA loci, with DRB1 most and HLA-C fewest. Analysis was carried out at a later point, and it linked a missense DCLRE1C variant to TCR beta V- and J-gene trimming. Researchers reportedly found TCR beta sequences accurately predicted most subjects' HLA-A and HLA-B alleles.

The CDR3 runs to 13 residues. Trimming removed 6 bases at V and 9 bases at J, with 15 bases between. From germline, CDR1 is SEHNR and CDR2 FQNEAQ (reference sequence). PCR was performed using 60 Vbeta and 13 Jbeta primers. Clones were sequenced by immunoSEQ multiplex PCR, and TCRdb holds only the in-frame ones, with some missing. The sample lists about 180,000 clones; about 79% were seen once. As concerns this clone: Its antigen is as yet unknown.

The sequence came from a girl aged 2 to 9 in good health and CMV-seropositive. The chain is built from TRBV7-9 and TRBJ2-1, with a possible D match to TRBD2 (5 bases). Sequencing input: PBMCs. The chain's CDR3 is CASSPHTTSEQFF. Written as DNA, the CDR3 is TGTGCCAGCAGTCCCCACACTACTAGTGAGCAGTTCTTC.